A single TCR beta chain is shown here with its context. The sample comes from a study of blood T cell repertoires in COVID-19. Study at large: Samples representing acute and convalescent COVID-19 were sourced from the United States, Italy and Spain. PBMCs, B-cell-depleted T cells, or T cells provided the cDNA or gDNA that made up the material.

This CDR3 has 14 residues. CDR1 is SEHNR, CDR2 FQNEAQ, per germline (reference sequence). V dropped 0 bases and J dropped 9 bases, with 12 bases sitting between them. Authors' processing steps: Counts of nucleated cells, estimated from reference gene primer amplification, were obtained. Clones were read by immunoSEQ multiplex PCR, and TCRdb kept only the in-frame ones, dropping some. V, J and clone size are those of that table, while D and trimming were read from the DNA. Among around 100,000 clones, about nine tenths were seen once, and the ten largest hold around a sixth. The chain recombines TRBV7-9 with TRBJ2-1; the D gene is possibly TRBD2 (7 bases). This sequence originates from a man aged 50 to 60 with acute or convalescent COVID-19. The sample consisted of peripheral blood. This CDR3 reads CASSLAYRGAEQFF. In DNA, the CDR3 is TGTGCCAGCAGCTTAGCATATCGGGGGGCTGAGCAGTTCTTC.